These T cell receptor beta chains were read from a single sample in a study of response to subunit inactivated influenza vaccine. MiXCR, applied by TCRdb to the RT-PCR reads, yields one record per CDR3 protein. The data show some 500,000 distinct CDR3 sequences, approximately 13% seen once. Material: PBMCs from blood, obtained 35 to 45 days after vaccination. The receptors were sampled from a middle-aged man who received an inactivated influenza vaccine. The CDR3 runs from the conserved cysteine through the conserved F or W. Fields, in order: D gene, clone size, V gene, J gene, CDR3 protein, CDR3 DNA. D genes are given only for firm matches. The size entry is marked missing in some rows and otherwise reads once, few, many or a size class.

>TRBD2|NA|TRBV7-2|TRBJ2-5
CASSFSGGAGETQYF
TGTGCCAGCAGCTTTAGCGGGGGGGCCGGAGAGACCCAGTACTTC
>TRBD1|NA|TRBV18|TRBJ2-7
CASSQGATYEQYF
TGTGCCAGCTCACAGGGGGCCACCTACGAGCAGTACTTC
>TRBD2|NA|TRBV5-1|TRBJ2-7
CASSLWTSGSVSYEQYF
TGCGCCAGCAGCCTCTGGACTAGCGGGAGTGTCTCCTACGAGCAGTACTTC
>TRBD1|NA|TRBV10-3|TRBJ2-5
CAISESGQGVETQYF
TGTGCCATCAGTGAATCGGGACAGGGGGTAGAGACCCAGTACTTC
>TRBD1|few|TRBV7-2|TRBJ1-5
CASSLGQFTSLNQPQHF
TGTGCCAGCAGCTTGGGACAGTTCACCTCTCTCAATCAGCCCCAGCATTTT
>NA|NA|TRBV11-3|TRBJ2-2
CASSSETGELFF
TGTGCCAGCAGCTCCGAGACCGGGGAGCTGTTTTTT
>NA|NA|TRBV5-1|TRBJ2-2
CASSLDGYLSGELFF
TGCGCCAGCAGCTTGGACGGTTATCTATCGGGGGAGCTGTTTTTT
>NA|few|TRBV5-1|TRBJ2-7
CASSLEGTQTRSEQYF
TGCGCCAGCAGCTTGGAAGGGACACAAACCCGTAGCGAGCAGTACTTC
>TRBD2|NA|TRBV4-2|TRBJ2-3
CASSQDGLAGGPDTQYF
TGTGCCAGCAGCCAAGATGGCCTAGCGGGGGGTCCAGATACGCAGTATTTT
>NA|NA|TRBV28|TRBJ2-7
CASNDPWDSYEQYF
TGTGCCAGCAACGATCCATGGGACTCCTACGAGCAGTACTTC
>NA|few|TRBV20-1|TRBJ2-7
CSASGSVDYEQYF
TGCAGTGCCTCTGGGTCGGTAGACTACGAGCAGTACTTC
>TRBD2|NA|TRBV18|TRBJ2-1
CASSPNSGNYNEQFF
TGTGCCAGCTCACCCAATAGCGGGAACTACAATGAGCAGTTCTTC
>NA|NA|TRBV25-1|TRBJ2-7
CASRGPHHYEQYF
TGTGCCAGCCGGGGTCCGCACCATTACGAGCAGTACTTC
>TRBD1|few|TRBV12-3/TRBV12-4|TRBJ1-3
CASSPPRTGSGNTIYF
TGTGCCAGCAGTCCCCCGCGGACAGGCTCTGGAAACACCATATATTTT
>NA|few|TRBV4-2|TRBJ2-7
CASSQDYRSEQYF
TGTGCCAGCAGCCAAGATTATAGGAGCGAGCAGTACTTC
>NA|few|TRBV24-1|TRBJ2-3
CATSAHSSPDTQYF
TGTGCCACCAGTGCCCACTCGTCACCAGATACGCAGTATTTT
>TRBD2|few|TRBV20-1|TRBJ2-7
CSLPGLAGMGEQYF
TGCAGCCTTCCGGGACTAGCGGGGATGGGTGAGCAGTACTTC
>NA|many|TRBV5-6|TRBJ2-2
CASSYGTNTGELFF
TGTGCCAGCAGCTACGGCACGAACACCGGGGAGCTGTTTTTT
>NA|NA|TRBV14|TRBJ2-7
CASSPFRGPSYEQYF
TGTGCCAGCTCTCCTTTCAGGGGCCCCTCCTACGAGCAGTACTTC
>TRBD1|few|TRBV12-3/TRBV12-4|TRBJ2-3
CASSWTGANPDTQYF
TGTGCCAGCAGTTGGACAGGGGCGAACCCAGATACGCAGTATTTT
>TRBD1|NA|TRBV9|TRBJ2-7
CASSVASGTGLYEQYF
TGTGCCAGCAGCGTAGCAAGTGGGACAGGCCTCTACGAGCAGTACTTC
>NA|few|TRBV2|TRBJ2-2
CASSEVRGTGELFF
TGTGCCAGCAGTGAAGTGAGGGGCACCGGGGAGCTGTTTTTT
>TRBD2|NA|TRBV4-2|TRBJ2-1
CASSQVRASGGYEQFF
TGTGCCAGCAGCCAAGTGAGGGCTAGCGGGGGATATGAGCAGTTCTTC
>TRBD2|few|TRBV9|TRBJ2-5
CASSVGPSGSETQYF
TGTGCCAGCAGCGTAGGTCCTAGCGGGAGTGAGACCCAGTACTTC